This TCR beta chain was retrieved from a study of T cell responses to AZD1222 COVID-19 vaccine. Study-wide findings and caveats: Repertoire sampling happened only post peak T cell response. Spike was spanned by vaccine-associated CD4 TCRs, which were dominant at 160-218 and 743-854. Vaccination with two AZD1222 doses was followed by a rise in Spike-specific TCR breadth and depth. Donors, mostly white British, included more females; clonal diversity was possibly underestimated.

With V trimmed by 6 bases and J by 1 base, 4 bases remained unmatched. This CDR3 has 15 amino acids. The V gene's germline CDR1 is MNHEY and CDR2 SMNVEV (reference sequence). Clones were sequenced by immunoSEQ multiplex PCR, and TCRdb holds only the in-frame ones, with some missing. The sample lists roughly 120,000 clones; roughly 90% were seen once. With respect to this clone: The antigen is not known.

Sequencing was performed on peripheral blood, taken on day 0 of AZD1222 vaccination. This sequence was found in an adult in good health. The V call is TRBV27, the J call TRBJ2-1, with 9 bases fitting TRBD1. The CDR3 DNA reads TGTGCCAGCAGCCTGGACAGGGGTTCCTACAATGAGCAGTTCTTC. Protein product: CASSLDRGSYNEQFF.